This T cell receptor (beta chain) was recorded in a study of follicular helper T cells after annual influenza vaccination. Overall study results and limits: Yearly vaccinations repeatedly recalled conserved clonotypes in ICOS+CD38+ cTfh. Undersampling of the much larger non-cTfh compartments could not be excluded for influenza clone enrichment. Most later recoveries of Day 7 ICOS+CD38+ clones were ICOS-CD38- cTfh.

Generated by immunoSEQ multiplex PCR, the TCRdb table keeps only in-frame clones and is missing some. The sample lists approximately 11,000 clones; approximately 79% were seen once. Details on this clone: Its target is not known.

This CDR3 region has 13 residues. The germline V gene has CDR1 SGHRS and CDR2 YFSETQ. The germline V and J ends were trimmed by 4 bases and 1 base, with 7 bases remaining between them. Sequences were derived from CXCR5- memory CD4+ T cells sorted from blood, sampled 6 weeks after influenza vaccination. The origin of this receptor is an adult who received the influenza vaccine. The chain recombines TRBV5-1 with TRBJ2-3; unclear D gene. CDR3 bases: TGCGCCAGCAGCCCCTCACGCACAGATACGCAGTATTTT. Residues: CASSPSRTDTQYF.